These 16 T cell receptor beta chains were all obtained from the same sample, sequenced in a study of blood T cell repertoires in COVID-19. Sequencing was performed with immunoSEQ multiplex PCR; in TCRdb, only in-frame clones are kept and a portion is missing. This table holds about 36,000 clones, around nine tenths found once. The sequencing input was peripheral blood. These receptors came from a human donor in a cohort sampled during active COVID-19.

This chain uses TRBV27 with TRBJ1-1; possibly TRBD1 for D (6 bases). The germline V gene has CDR1 MNHEY and CDR2 SMNVEV (reference sequence). Trimming cost V 6 bases and J 5 bases, with 10 bases left between them. This CDR3 region has 12 residues. The CDR3 DNA reads as TGTGCCAGCAGAACCCAGGGGACTGAAGCTTTCTTT. Its translation is CASRTQGTEAFF.

The gene calls are TRBV30 and TRBJ2-2; D unclear. Germline V gene data show CDR1 as GTSNPN and CDR2 as SVGIG (reference sequence). Trimming removed 4 bases at V and 4 bases at J, with 13 bases between. CDR3 size: 14 residues. The CDR3 spells CAWTPRRPTGELFF. In nucleotides, the CDR3 is TGTGCCTGGACCCCGAGGCGACCCACCGGGGAGCTGTTTTTT.

The chain uses TRBV5-1 and TRBJ2-2; the match to TRBD1 covers 7 bases. V shed 7 bases and J 6 bases; nucleotides not matched to a gene: 9. Germline values: CDR1 SGHRS, CDR2 YFSETQ. The CDR3 is 14 amino acids. The CDR3 DNA reads TGCGCCAGCGCCTCATTGACAGGGCCCGGGGAGCTGTTTTTT. This translates into CASASLTGPGELFF.

This chain connects TRBV7-2 to TRBJ2-3; maybe TRBD2 (5 bases). CDR3 length equals 15 residues. Trimming took 5 bases from V and 4 from J, leaving 16 bases between them. Germline lookup yields CDR1 SGHTA and CDR2 FQGNSA. The CDR3 nucleotides are TGTGCCAGCAGCACGCTCAGAGGGAAGGCAGATACGCAGTATTTT. Encoded protein: CASSTLRGKADTQYF.

The chain recombines TRBV2 with TRBJ2-5, with TRBD2 matching 11 bases. CDR1 and CDR2 from the germline V gene are SNHLY and FYNNEI. There are 20 residues in the CDR3. The V and J ends lost 7 bases and 2 bases, in that order; junction bases with no gene match: 21. The chain's CDR3 is CASTGEELAGDGLYQETQYF. DNA for the CDR3: TGTGCCAGCACCGGAGAGGAACTAGCGGGAGACGGTTTGTATCAAGAGACCCAGTACTTC.

V and J are TRBV19 and TRBJ1-5, with a weak D call TRBD1 (5 bases). V shed 5 bases and J shed 5 bases, with 10 bases lying between them. Germline-derived CDR1 and CDR2 are LNHDA and SQIVND (reference sequence). The CDR3 loop spans 13 amino acids. CDR3 nucleotide sequence: TGTGCCAGTAGTGTGGACACTTATCAGCCCCAGCATTTT. The encoded protein is CASSVDTYQPQHF.

The V call is TRBV2, the J call TRBJ1-1; 7 bases are a match to TRBD1. Germline CDR1 reads SNHLY; CDR2 reads FYNNEI. The V gene end was trimmed by 7 bases and the J gene end by 3 bases; junction bases not matched to a gene: 8. This CDR3 contains 14 residues. The CDR3 loop is CASKIQGTHTEAFF. CDR3 nucleotides: TGTGCCAGCAAGATACAGGGGACCCACACTGAAGCTTTCTTT.

DNA of the CDR3: TGTGCCAGCAGTGCGGACAGGGTAAACCAAGAGACCCAGTACTTC. Amino acid sequence: CASSADRVNQETQYF. This sequence joins TRBV27 and TRBJ2-5, with 8 bases matching TRBD1. This CDR3 comprises 15 residues. V lost 5 bases and J lost 0; bases outside the gene matches: 5. Germline V gene sequence: CDR1 MNHEY, CDR2 SMNVEV (reference sequence).

The V and J genes are TRBV5-4 and TRBJ1-1, with 7 bases aligning to TRBD1. There are 15 residues in the CDR3. The J segment lost 1 base and the V segment lost 1 base, leaving 4 bases of the junction unmatched. Germline V gives CDR1 SGHNT, CDR2 YYREEE (reference sequence). CDR3 DNA: TGTGCCAGCAGCTTGAGGACAGGTTCGAACACTGAAGCTTTCTTT. It translates to CASSLRTGSNTEAFF.

V and J are TRBV5-1 and TRBJ2-1; 8 bases match TRBD1. Germline CDR1 is SGHRS and CDR2 is YFSETQ. CDR3 size: 16 residues. With V trimmed by 5 bases and J by 6 bases, 13 bases remained unmatched. CDR3 DNA: TGCGCCAGCAGTATCCAGGGGGCGGAGTACGGCAATGAGCAGTTCTTC. Protein sequence: CASSIQGAEYGNEQFF. The variable domain in full, completed from reference TRBV5-1 and TRBJ2-1, reads KAGVTQTPRYLIKTRGQQVTLSCSPISGHRSVSWYQQTPGQGLQFLFEYFSETQRNKGNFPGRFSGRQFSNSRSEMNVSTLELGDSALYLCASSIQGAEYGNEQFFGPGTRLTVL.

The chain has TRBV11-2 and TRBJ2-2, with a possible D match to TRBD2 (5 bases). Trimming took 7 bases from V and 3 from J, leaving 12 bases between them. Germline CDR1 is SGHAT and CDR2 is FQNNGV. There are 14 residues in the CDR3. CDR3 sequence reads: CASTDWRYTGELFF. The DNA for the CDR3 is TGTGCCAGCACTGATTGGAGGTACACCGGGGAGCTGTTTTTT.

This chain uses TRBV7-9 with TRBJ2-2; D gene unclear. Germline loops: CDR1 SEHNR, CDR2 FQNEAQ (reference sequence). CDR3 length equals 16 residues. Trimming pared 5 bases from V and 2 bases from J, leaving 15 bases between. The CDR3 DNA is TGTGCCAGCAGCACCCATTCCCCAGGAAACACCGGGGAGCTGTTTTTT. Translated: CASSTHSPGNTGELFF.

V and J are TRBV30 and TRBJ1-3; D is undetermined. CDR3 length equals 11 residues. Germline values: CDR1 GTSNPN, CDR2 SVGIG (reference sequence). V was cut by 1 base and J by 4 bases, with 2 bases left in between. The CDR3 loop is CAWSAGNTIYF. DNA of the CDR3: TGTGCCTGGAGTGCGGGAAACACCATATATTTT.

The chain joins TRBV19 to TRBJ2-6; 7 nucleotides agree with TRBD2. V shed 8 bases and J 0 bases; nucleotides not matched to a gene: 13. Germline V gene sequence: CDR1 LNHDA, CDR2 SQIVND (reference sequence). CDR3 length: 18 amino acids. The CDR3 DNA reads TGTGCCAGTGAAAACCGAGCGGGGCTGACCTCTGGGGCCAACGTCCTGACTTTC. Amino acids: CASENRAGLTSGANVLTF. The entire variable domain, with the rest obtained from reference TRBV19 and TRBJ2-6, is as follows: DGGITQSPKYLFRKEGQNVTLSCEQNLNHDAMYWYRQDPGQGLRLIYYSQIVNDFQKGDIAEGYSVSREKKESFPLTVTSAQKNPTAFYLCASENRAGLTSGANVLTFGAGSRLTVL.

The genes are TRBV3-1 (or the pseudogene TRBV3-2) and TRBJ2-7; D might be TRBD1 (6 bases). The V end was cut by 5 bases, the J end by 0 bases, with 11 bases between. The CDR3 totals 14 residues. CDR1 and CDR2 from the germline V gene are LGHDT and YNNKEL (reference sequence). CDR3 loop: CASSTRGSSYEQYF. The CDR3 DNA follows: TGTGCCAGCAGCACAAGGGGGAGCTCCTACGAGCAGTACTTC.

A single count supports this clone. The genes are TRBV7-6 and TRBJ2-2; 12 nucleotides line up with TRBD2. The CDR3 has 16 residues. Germline CDR1 and CDR2: SGHVS and FNYEAQ. V lost 5 bases to trimming and J lost 1 base; unmatched junction nucleotides: 2. CDR3 sequence (DNA): TGTGCCAGCAGCCGGGGACTAGCGGGGAACACCGGGGAGCTGTTTTTT. Translated, it gives CASSRGLAGNTGELFF.